A selection of T cell receptor beta chains follows, all from one sample in a study of T cell repertoires in cytomegalovirus infection. TCRdb reanalysed the reads using MiXCR and keeps one entry per CDR3 protein. The table has 640,000 or so distinct CDR3 sequences, roughly 36% seen once. These receptors have no identified antigens. The sample consisted of cultured PBMCs, taken from culture after CMV antigen stimulation. The receptors were sampled from a human donor in good health (CMV status not recorded). Some clones in this sample may be carry-over from other donors' samples. The conserved cysteine and the conserved F or W are not part of the CDR3 here. Fields, in order: V gene, clone size, CDR3 protein. Rows give clone size only sometimes, using once, few, many, or a class for an expanded clone.

TRBV5-6,.,ASSLVLGQGAIEAF
TRBV7-8,many,ASGPVAGGLETQY
TRBV19,.,ASKRAGNTEAF
TRBV4-2,.,ASSNGNTIY
TRBV11-2,few,ASSAGGPGETQY
TRBV6-2/TRBV6-3,.,ASSGGTETQY
TRBV20-1,.,SGQGALEEKLF
TRBV7-2,many,ASSSGYGQPQH
TRBV28,.,ASGKTASYEQY
TRBV19,.,ANLSGPPPYDEQF
TRBV12-3/TRBV12-4,.,ASSLRGGGPYEQY